The 4 T cell receptor beta chains below were found in one sample sequenced in a study of T cell repertoires in ileal Crohn's disease (dated by TCRdb to 2018 to 2020). Library preparation used the immunoSEQ multiplex PCR assay. TCRdb mirrors the immuneACCESS table, restricted to in-frame sequences. Some clones are absent from its copies; in checked studies, under half trace to an unresolved V gene, and the reason for the others is unknown. The sample table lists 9,500 to 12,000 clones, around 87% of them with a count of one. Together, the top ten hold over 7.5% of the sample. The intended sense of this specimen's time point label: inflamed ileum from the surgical specimen. The sequencing sample was made of ileal tissue. The receptors were sampled from an adult with Crohn's disease.

V and J are TRBV5-1 and TRBJ2-1, with 9 bases fitting TRBD1. CDR3 length equals 15 residues. The germline V gene encodes CDR1 SGHRS and CDR2 YFSETQ. The V gene end was trimmed by 2 bases and the J gene end by 7 bases; junction bases not matched to a gene: 7. The CDR3 loop reads CASSLLGQGVNEQFF. CDR3 sequence (DNA): TGCGCCAGCAGCTTACTGGGACAGGGAGTAAATGAGCAGTTCTTC.

V and J are TRBV7-3 and TRBJ2-6; 9 bases agree with TRBD2. The germline V gene encodes CDR1 SGHTA and CDR2 FQGTGA. Trimming cost V 4 bases and J 0 bases; bases outside gene matches: 10. This CDR3 is built from 19 residues. This CDR3 is CASSSHSGRPFSGANVLTF. The CDR3 DNA follows: TGTGCCAGCAGCTCGCATAGCGGGAGACCCTTCTCTGGGGCCAACGTCCTGACTTTC.

As DNA, the CDR3 is TGTGCCAGCCGCGCACGGGGTGCTGGGGCCAACGTCCTGACTTTC. Its translation is CASRARGAGANVLTF. The rearrangement joins TRBV5-6 to TRBJ2-6, with D tentatively TRBD2 (5 bases). The V gene lost 7 bases and the J gene lost 2 bases, with 13 bases spanning the gap. This CDR3 is 15 amino acids long. Germline V CDR1 and CDR2: SGHDT, YYEEEE.

The rearrangement joins TRBV5-6 to TRBJ1-2; D remains ambiguous. The V gene lost 1 base and the J gene lost 1 base, with 5 bases spanning the gap. Looked up from germline, CDR1 is SGHDT and CDR2 is YYEEEE. The CDR3 consists of 13 residues. The CDR3 nucleotides read TGTGCCAGCAGCTTGCCAGATAACTATGGCTACACCTTC. This codes for CASSLPDNYGYTF.